This T cell receptor (beta chain) derives from a study of beta chain features in type 1 diabetes. This clone appeared many times. Every isolated RNA sample was fully reverse transcribed, so sequencing captured expressed TCRB transcripts. The method was immunoSEQ multiplex PCR; TCRdb's version includes in-frame clones alone and lacks a portion of them. The table lists 160,000 or so clones, 11% of them singletons. The sequence was collected from a man between 18 and 35 years old in good health. The specimen was central memory CD4+ T cells from blood.

Here the CDR3 reads CASSRDPGNTGELFF. The CDR3 DNA is TGTGCCAGCAGCAGGGACCCAGGGAACACCGGGGAGCTGTTTTTT. This chain uses TRBV5-4 with TRBJ2-2; either TRBD1 or TRBD2 may fit D (5 bases each). CDR1 SGHNT and CDR2 YYREEE come from the germline V gene (reference sequence). The V end lost 4 bases, the J end lost 1 base, and 11 bases lay between the germline ends. This CDR3 contains 15 residues.